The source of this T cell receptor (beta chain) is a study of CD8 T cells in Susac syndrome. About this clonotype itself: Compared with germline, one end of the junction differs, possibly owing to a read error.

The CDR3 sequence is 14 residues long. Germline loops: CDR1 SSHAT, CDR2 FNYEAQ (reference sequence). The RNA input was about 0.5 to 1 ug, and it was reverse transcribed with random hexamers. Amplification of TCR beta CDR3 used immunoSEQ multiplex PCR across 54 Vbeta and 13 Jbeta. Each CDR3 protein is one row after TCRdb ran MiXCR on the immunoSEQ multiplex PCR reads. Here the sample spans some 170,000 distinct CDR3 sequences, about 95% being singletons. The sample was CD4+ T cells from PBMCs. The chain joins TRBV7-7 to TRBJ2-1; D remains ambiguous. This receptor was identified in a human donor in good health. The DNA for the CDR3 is TGTGCTAGCAGCCCCGGTGGTAATTACAATGAGCAGTTCTTC. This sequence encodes CASSPGGNYNEQFF.